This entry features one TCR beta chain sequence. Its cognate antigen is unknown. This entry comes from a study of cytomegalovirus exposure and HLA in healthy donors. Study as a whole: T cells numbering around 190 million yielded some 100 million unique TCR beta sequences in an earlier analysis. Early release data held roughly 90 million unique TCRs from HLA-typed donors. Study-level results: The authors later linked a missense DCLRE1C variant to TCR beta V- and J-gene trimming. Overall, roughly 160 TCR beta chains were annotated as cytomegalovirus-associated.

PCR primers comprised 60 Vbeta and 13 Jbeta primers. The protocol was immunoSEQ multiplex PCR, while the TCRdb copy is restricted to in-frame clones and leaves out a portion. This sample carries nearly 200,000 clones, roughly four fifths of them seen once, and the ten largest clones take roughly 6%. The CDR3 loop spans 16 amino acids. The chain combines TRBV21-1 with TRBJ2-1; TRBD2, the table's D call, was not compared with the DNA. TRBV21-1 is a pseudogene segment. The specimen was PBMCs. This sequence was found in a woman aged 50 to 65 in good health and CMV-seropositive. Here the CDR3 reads CASKKRISGKLVFQFF. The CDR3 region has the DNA TGTGCCAGCAAAAAACGGATTAGCGGGAAATTGGTATTCCAGTTCTTC.